The clone carrying this T cell receptor (beta chain) appeared once. Sequencing used immunoSEQ multiplex PCR; TCRdb keeps in-frame clones, though not all of them. The repertoire consists of 200,000 to 300,000 clones, with approximately 90% occurring once and the leading ten covering 6% to 6.5%. This sample is drawn from a study of blood T cell repertoires in COVID-19. Between the trimmed V and J ends, which lost 4 bases and 5 bases, there was a span of 6 bases. In germline, CDR1 is SGHTS, CDR2 YDEGEE. This CDR3 comprises 12 residues. The sequence was collected from a woman between 25 and 40 years old with COVID-19, enrolled during active disease. The rearrangement links TRBV5-8 to TRBJ2-2; D remains unclear. The sequencing sample was made of peripheral blood. The CDR3 protein is CASSVLTGELFF. CDR3 in DNA: TGTGCCAGCAGCGTCCTGACCGGGGAGCTGTTTTTT.